Presented here are 16 T cell receptor beta chains from one specimen sequenced in a study of cytomegalovirus exposure and HLA in healthy donors. Both 60 Vbeta primers and 13 Jbeta primers went into the PCR. The method was immunoSEQ multiplex PCR; TCRdb's version includes in-frame clones alone and lacks a portion of them. The data show some 200,000 clones, with more than 65% seen just once and approximately 0.63% held by the top ten. Sequences were obtained from PBMCs. The receptors were gathered from a man younger than 35 in good health and CMV-seronegative.

The genes are TRBV7-9 and TRBJ2-2; unclear D gene. The CDR3 length is 10 residues. The germline V gene encodes CDR1 SEHNR and CDR2 FQNEAQ (reference sequence). Here the CDR3 DNA reads TGTTCCACCGAGACCGGGGAGCTGTTTTTT. Encoded protein: CSTETGELFF.

There are a few counts of this clone. The chain joins TRBV19 to TRBJ2-1, with 7 positions matching TRBD1. CDR3 length equals 13 residues. The trim removed 9 bases at V and 8 bases at J, leaving 10 bases unmatched. Germline V gene data show CDR1 as LNHDA and CDR2 as SQIVND (reference sequence). Here the CDR3 DNA reads TGTGCCAGCGAGATCAGGACAGGCCATGAGCAGTTCTTC. It encodes CASEIRTGHEQFF.

The chain recombines TRBV15 with TRBJ2-1; 7 bases map to TRBD2. The germline V gene encodes CDR1 LNHNV and CDR2 YYDKDF (reference sequence). The CDR3 totals 15 residues. The V gene end was trimmed by 8 bases and the J gene end by 0 bases; junction bases not matched to a gene: 7. CDR3 protein: CATSRSGVSYNEQFF. The CDR3 nucleotides are TGTGCCACCTCACGGAGCGGGGTCTCCTACAATGAGCAGTTCTTC. The full variable domain, in which reference TRBV15 and TRBJ2-1 provide the parts outside the CDR3, is DAMVIQNPRYQVTQFGKPVTLSCSQTLNHNVMYWYQQKSSQAPKLLFHYYDKDFNNEADTPDNFQSRRPNTSFCFLDIRSPGLGDTAMYLCATSRSGVSYNEQFFGPGTRLTVL.

V and J are TRBV5-1 and TRBJ1-1, with 9 bases fitting TRBD1. CDR1 SGHRS and CDR2 YFSETQ come from the germline V gene. CDR3 length equals 15 residues. J lost 4 bases, V lost 3 bases, and 7 bases had no gene match. As DNA, the CDR3 is TGCGCCAGCAGCTCCCCCGGACAGGGGACCACTGAAGCTTTCTTT. Amino acid sequence: CASSSPGQGTTEAFF.

This rearrangement joins TRBV2 to TRBJ1-1; 9 nucleotides line up with TRBD1. With 6 bases clipped from V and 3 bases from J, the junction kept 8 bases outside the gene matches. CDR3 length: 15 residues. In germline, CDR1 is SNHLY, CDR2 FYNNEI. The CDR3 DNA reads as TGTGCCAGCAGCCGACAGGGGGGCTGGGACACTGAAGCTTTCTTT. The encoded protein is CASSRQGGWDTEAFF.

V and J are TRBV18 and TRBJ1-5; TRBD1 might be the D (5 bases). V was cut by 4 bases and J by 4 bases, with 17 bases left in between. The CDR3 is 16 amino acids. Germline V CDR1 and CDR2: KGHSH, LQKENI. The CDR3 region has the DNA TGTGCCAGCTCACTAGGGGCCGACAGACCTAATCAGCCCCAGCATTTT. The encoded protein is CASSLGADRPNQPQHF.

This clone is a singleton in its sample. The gene calls are TRBV6-5 and TRBJ2-1, with 10 bases identical to TRBD2. CDR1 is MNHEY and CDR2 is SVGAGI in the germline V gene. The CDR3 has 16 amino acids. Trimming removed 0 bases from V and 6 bases from J; junction bases left unmatched: 5. For the CDR3, the DNA is TGTGCCAGCAGTTACTCGAGGGCTAGCGGGAGCAATGAGCAGTTCTTC. Its translation is CASSYSRASGSNEQFF.

The CDR3 loop is CASSWDWGLAGEAYEQYF. CDR3 nucleotide sequence: TGTGCCAGCAGCTGGGACTGGGGACTAGCGGGGGAGGCCTACGAGCAGTACTTC. The chain is built from TRBV11-2 and TRBJ2-7; 14 bases agree with TRBD2. Losses at the gene ends were 4 bases for V and 2 bases for J; bases not matched to a gene: 10. The CDR3 has 18 residues. Germline lookup yields CDR1 SGHAT and CDR2 FQNNGV. The whole variable domain, filled in from reference TRBV11-2 and TRBJ2-7, reads EAGVAQSPRYKIIEKRQSVAFWCNPISGHATLYWYQQILGQGPKLLIQFQNNGVVDDSQLPKDRFSAERLKGVDSTLKIQPAKLEDSAVYLCASSWDWGLAGEAYEQYFGPGTRLTVT.

The chain uses TRBV4-1 and TRBJ1-2; D is unclear. The CDR3 length is 15 residues. Germline CDR1 and CDR2: MGHRA and YSYEKL. The germline V and J ends were trimmed by 1 base and 8 bases, with 17 bases remaining between them. In DNA form, the CDR3 reads TGCGCCAGCAGCCAAGGCGGGCAGTCCCTATTCGGCTACACCTTC. It specifies CASSQGGQSLFGYTF.

The rearrangement uses TRBV21-1 and TRBJ2-7; the table names TRBD2, a call not compared with the DNA. TRBV21-1 is noted as a pseudogene. The CDR3 length is 17 residues. The CDR3 DNA is TGTGCCAGCAGCAAAGTCCCTAGCGGGAGACTCTCCTACGAGCAGTACTTC. It codes for CASSKVPSGRLSYEQYF.

The J gene is TRBJ2-1, the V gene TRBV16; D gene unclear. The length of the CDR3 is 13 residues. The germline V gene encodes CDR1 KGHSY and CDR2 FQNENV. Trimming removed 0 bases at V and 7 bases at J, with 7 bases between. The DNA for the CDR3 is TGTGCCAGCAGCCAATCGCGGCCAAATGAGCAGTTCTTC. This translates into CASSQSRPNEQFF.

In this sample, this clone turned up once. The CDR3 spells CASSPIQGVVKNIQYF. In nucleotides, the CDR3 is TGCGCCAGCAGCCCGATACAGGGGGTAGTCAAAAACATTCAGTACTTC. This chain uses TRBV4-1 with TRBJ2-4; 8 bases align to TRBD1. Germline loops: CDR1 MGHRA, CDR2 YSYEKL. V dropped 4 bases and J dropped 3; count of bases not matched to a gene: 8. The CDR3 has 16 amino acids.

This rearrangement joins TRBV5-4 to TRBJ2-1; TRBD1 agrees at 12 bases. CDR3 length: 15 residues. Trimming removed 3 bases from V and 7 bases from J; junction bases left unmatched: 5. The germline gives CDR1 SGHNT, CDR2 YYREEE (reference sequence). CDR3 DNA sequence: TGTGCCAGCAGCTCCGGGACAGGGGGCAGGAATGAGCAGTTCTTC. Translation gives CASSSGTGGRNEQFF.

Remarks on this clone: In the same sample, other DNA sequences code for this CDR3. The V and J genes are TRBV6-5 and TRBJ1-3; 12 bases fit TRBD1. Germline V gene lookup returns CDR1 MNHEY and CDR2 SVGAGI. After removal of 4 bases from V and 4 bases from J, the junction contained 2 bases not matched to a gene. CDR3 length equals 15 residues. The CDR3 sequence is CASSLGQGAGNTIYF. The DNA for the CDR3 is TGTGCCAGCAGTTTGGGACAGGGGGCGGGAAACACCATATATTTT.

A word on this clone: Its ends do not fully match the called genes, so a read error is possible. The rearrangement links TRBV7-9 to TRBJ1-3; 10 nucleotides match TRBD1. The CDR3 covers 17 residues. In germline, CDR1 is SEHNR, CDR2 FQNEAQ (reference sequence). The CDR3 DNA follows: TGTTCCAGCAGCCCCGACCGACAGGGGGCGCGAGGAAACACCATATATTTT. This sequence encodes CSSSPDRQGARGNTIYF.

The chain is built from TRBV10-2 and TRBJ2-7; tentative D call: TRBD1 (6 bases). The CDR3 sequence is 15 residues long. Germline CDR1 reads WSHSY; CDR2 reads SAAADI. V was shortened by 7 bases and J by 0 bases, with 16 bases between the two germline ends. CDR3 amino acids: CASTSTGFRSYEQYF. The CDR3 DNA reads TGCGCCAGCACCTCGACAGGCTTTCGCTCCTACGAGCAGTACTTC.